This TCR beta chain was observed in a study of T cell changes during pregnancy in multiple sclerosis. The data were produced by immunoSEQ multiplex PCR, yet TCRdb's version contains in-frame clones alone and is incomplete. The sample comprises roughly 52,000 clones, approximately 94% of which are singletons, and less than 4% rests with the top ten. The sample was CD8+ T cells from peripheral blood mononuclear cells, taken in the third trimester of pregnancy. The source of this sequence is a female donor with multiple sclerosis, enrolled in a pregnancy study.

The CDR3: CASSRLQGTLNTEAFF. The CDR3 coding sequence is TGTGCCAGCAGCCGGTTACAGGGAACCCTGAACACTGAAGCTTTCTTT. V and J are TRBV7-6 and TRBJ1-1, with D maybe TRBD1 (6 bases). Trimming cost V 5 bases and J 0 bases, with 16 bases left between them. This CDR3 has 16 residues. CDR1 is SGHVS and CDR2 is FNYEAQ in the germline V gene.